The 28 T cell receptor beta chains listed next were all sequenced from one sample in a study of blood T cell repertoires in COVID-19. This table comes from immunoSEQ multiplex PCR, and its TCRdb copy is limited to in-frame clones, with some not included. The repertoire holds approximately 14,000 clones, 70% to 90% seen once, with less than 2.5% in the top ten. The sequenced material came from peripheral blood. These receptors came from a woman in her seventies in a cohort sampled during active or convalescent COVID-19.

The CDR3 nucleotides read TGCGCCAGTTCCCCGTCGGGACAGTCTAATGAAAAACTGTTTTTT. It codes for CASSPSGQSNEKLFF. The chain uses TRBV5-1 and TRBJ1-4, with TRBD1 matching 7 bases. V lost 8 bases and J lost 3; bases outside the gene matches: 10. The CDR3 is 15 residues long. Germline-derived CDR1 and CDR2 are SGHRS and YFSETQ.

This chain joins TRBV7-9 and TRBJ1-1; 8 nucleotides agree with TRBD1. The CDR3 spans 16 residues. The trim removed 5 bases at V and 1 base at J, leaving 9 bases unmatched. Germline V gives CDR1 SEHNR, CDR2 FQNEAQ (reference sequence). For the CDR3, the DNA is TGTGCCAGCAGCCCGCGGACAGGGAGAGGGAACACTGAAGCTTTCTTT. This codes for CASSPRTGRGNTEAFF.

CDR3 sequence reads: CATSRDRVSYNEQFF. CDR3 nucleotide sequence: TGTGCCACCAGCAGGGACAGGGTCTCTTACAATGAGCAGTTCTTC. The chain couples TRBV15 to TRBJ2-1, with 8 bases aligning to TRBD1. The V segment lost 3 bases and the J segment 4 bases; nucleotides outside the gene matches: 5. The germline CDR1 and CDR2 sequences are LNHNV and YYDKDF (reference sequence). The CDR3 consists of 15 residues.

The rearrangement links TRBV19 to TRBJ2-3; TRBD2 aligns across 9 bases. Losses at the gene ends were 1 base for V and 7 bases for J; bases not matched to a gene: 6. CDR1 and CDR2 (germline): LNHDA, SQIVND (reference sequence). CDR3 length: 15 amino acids. The CDR3 loop reads CASSIGGTSTYTQYF. In DNA form, the CDR3 reads TGTGCCAGTAGTATAGGGGGGACTAGCACTTATACGCAGTATTTT.

The chain is built from TRBV6-6 and TRBJ1-1; 7 bases agree with TRBD1. The CDR3 is 16 amino acids. V lost 5 bases, J lost 0 bases, and 9 bases stayed unmatched. CDR1 MNHNY and CDR2 SVGAGI come from the germline V gene (reference sequence). DNA for the CDR3: TGTGCCAGCAGTGGGTGGACAGGCGGCGTGAACACTGAAGCTTTCTTT. Its translation: CASSGWTGGVNTEAFF.

The chain couples TRBV24-1 to TRBJ1-4, with TRBD1 matching 7 bases. This CDR3 contains 14 residues. From germline, CDR1 is KGHDR and CDR2 SFDVKD. V trimming: 2 bases; J trimming: 7 bases; junction bases outside the gene matches: 3. CDR3 sequence (DNA): TGTGCCACCAGTGATTCCGGACAGGCTGAAAAACTGTTTTTT. Protein: CATSDSGQAEKLFF.

CDR3 in amino acids: CATRTGNYGYTF. CDR3 sequence (DNA): TGTGCCACCAGGACAGGAAACTATGGCTACACCTTC. The chain employs TRBV6-6 and TRBJ1-2, with 7 bases fitting TRBD1. The trim removed 10 bases at V and 2 bases at J, leaving 4 bases unmatched. The CDR3 contains 12 residues. CDR1 is MNHNY, CDR2 SVGAGI, per germline (reference sequence).

The V call is TRBV6-5, the J call TRBJ2-4; a possible D gene is TRBD2 (6 bases). CDR3 length: 14 amino acids. Germline V gene data show CDR1 as MNHEY and CDR2 as SVGAGI. V was pared by 6 bases and J by 4 bases, with 13 bases between. This CDR3 is CASRAGGLKNIQYF. Here the CDR3 DNA reads TGTGCCAGCAGAGCTGGGGGGTTAAAAAACATTCAGTACTTC.

The CDR3: CASRSGTSGGANEQFF. CDR3 nucleotides: TGTGCCAGCAGGTCCGGGACTAGCGGGGGGGCGAATGAGCAGTTCTTC. The V gene is TRBV28, the J gene TRBJ2-1; 16 bases are shared with TRBD2. The CDR3 is 16 residues long. Trimming at V came to 6 bases and at J to 7 bases, leaving 6 bases not matched to a gene. Germline values: CDR1 MDHEN, CDR2 SYDVKM.

The J gene is TRBJ1-5, the V gene TRBV4-1, with a possible D match to TRBD1 (6 bases). The V gene's germline CDR1 is MGHRA and CDR2 YSYEKL. The V end was cut by 3 bases, the J end by 3 bases, with 18 bases between. The CDR3 runs 17 residues. The CDR3: CASSHSPQGPLNQPQHF. The CDR3 region has the DNA TGCGCCAGCAGCCACAGCCCACAGGGCCCTCTCAATCAGCCCCAGCATTTT.

The rearrangement joins TRBV15 to TRBJ1-2; 11 bases are a match to TRBD1. The CDR3 length is 14 residues. Trimming removed 7 bases from V and 8 bases from J; junction bases left unmatched: 9. Looked up from germline, CDR1 is LNHNV and CDR2 is YYDKDF (reference sequence). As DNA, the CDR3 is TGTGCCACCAAACCGGGACAGGGGGTGGGAGGCTACACCTTC. It translates to CATKPGQGVGGYTF.

The CDR3 reads CARRSRNYGYTF. CDR3 sequence (DNA): TGTGCCAGACGAAGTCGGAACTATGGCTACACCTTC. The rearrangement uses TRBV19 and TRBJ1-2; D unclear. CDR1 is LNHDA, CDR2 SQIVND, per germline (reference sequence). V shed 9 bases and J shed 2 bases, with 10 bases lying between them. This CDR3 comprises 12 residues.

This chain joins TRBV15 and TRBJ1-4; TRBD1 aligns across 10 bases. The CDR3 extends over 16 amino acids. Trimming at V came to 8 bases and at J to 4 bases, leaving 10 bases not matched to a gene. Germline loops: CDR1 LNHNV, CDR2 YYDKDF (reference sequence). The CDR3 spells CATRSKGTGVNEKLFF. DNA of the CDR3: TGTGCCACCCGGTCCAAAGGGACAGGGGTTAATGAAAAACTGTTTTTT.

This clone appeared a single time. The chain employs TRBV24-1 and TRBJ1-4; 9 bases map to TRBD1. Looked up from germline, CDR1 is KGHDR and CDR2 is SFDVKD. The CDR3 consists of 14 residues. V was clipped by 9 bases and J by 4 bases; unmatched bases: 5. CDR3 nucleotide sequence: TGTGCCACCCAGTCGACAGGGGGTAATGAAAAACTGTTTTTT. Residues: CATQSTGGNEKLFF.

This CDR3 is CASKLRYGVAVTDTQYF. The DNA of the CDR3 is TGTGCCAGCAAATTGAGGTACGGGGTAGCGGTTACAGATACGCAGTATTTT. The chain uses TRBV5-5 and TRBJ2-3; D might be TRBD2 (6 bases). Germline V lookup: CDR1 SGHKS, CDR2 YYEKEE (reference sequence). The CDR3 length is 17 residues. Trimming removed 6 bases from V and 3 bases from J, with 23 bases in between. The variable domain in full, completed from reference TRBV5-5 and TRBJ2-3, reads DAGVTQSPTHLIKTRGQQVTLRCSPISGHKSVSWYQQVLGQGPQFIFQYYEKEERGRGNFPDRFSARQFPNYSSELNVNALLLGDSALYLCASKLRYGVAVTDTQYFGPGTRLTVL.

This clone occurred once. V is TRBV6-6 and J is TRBJ1-5, with D maybe TRBD1 (6 bases). CDR3 length: 15 residues. Per germline, CDR1 MNHNY and CDR2 SVGAGI (reference sequence). Trimming removed 1 base from V and 2 bases from J, with 9 bases in between. Written as DNA, the CDR3 is TGTGCCAGCAGTTACTTTCCAGGGGGCAATCAGCCCCAGCATTTT. Its translation is CASSYFPGGNQPQHF.

The chain carries TRBV6-2 or TRBV6-3 and TRBJ1-2; D call uncertain. Germline V lookup: CDR1 MNHEY, CDR2 SVGEGT. The V gene lost 3 bases and the J gene lost 5 bases, with 7 bases spanning the gap. This CDR3 region has 12 residues. The CDR3 sequence: CASSYRGYGYTF. For the CDR3, the DNA is TGTGCCAGCAGTTATCGGGGATATGGCTACACCTTC.

The chain employs TRBV5-8 and TRBJ2-3; TRBD1 matches 9 bases. Germline values: CDR1 SGHTS, CDR2 YDEGEE. V shed 4 bases and J 4 bases; nucleotides not matched to a gene: 7. This CDR3 region has 15 residues. The CDR3 sequence: CASSKGQGYADTQYF. The CDR3 DNA sequence: TGTGCCAGCAGCAAAGGACAGGGGTATGCAGATACGCAGTATTTT. Drawing the rest from reference TRBV5-8 and TRBJ2-3, the complete variable domain is EAGVTQSPTHLIKTRGQQATLRCSPISGHTSVYWYQQALGLGLQFLLWYDEGEERNRGNFPPRFSGRQFPNYSSELNVNALELEDSALYLCASSKGQGYADTQYFGPGTRLTVL.

The chain uses TRBV6-5 and TRBJ2-7; 8 positions agree with TRBD1. In germline, CDR1 is MNHEY, CDR2 SVGAGI. The junction had 8 bases not matched to a gene; V was cut back by 6 bases and J by 1 base. The CDR3 is made up of 15 amino acids. Written as DNA, the CDR3 is TGTGCCAGCAGCCGACAGGGGATCGGGTCCTACGAGCAGTACTTC. Its protein product is CASSRQGIGSYEQYF.

This rearrangement joins TRBV20-1 to TRBJ2-2; 8 bases line up with TRBD2. The CDR3 sequence is 14 residues long. Germline-derived CDR1 and CDR2 are DFQATT and SNEGSKA (reference sequence). V lost 3 bases, J lost 2 bases, and 2 bases stayed unmatched. The CDR3 sequence: CSASLAGNTGELFF. The CDR3 nucleotides read TGCAGTGCTAGTCTAGCGGGTAACACCGGGGAGCTGTTTTTT.

V and J are TRBV19 and TRBJ2-1; D might be TRBD1 (5 bases). CDR1 and CDR2 from the germline V gene are LNHDA and SQIVND (reference sequence). CDR3 length: 16 amino acids. V lost 5 bases to trimming and J lost 7 bases, with 21 bases between them. The CDR3 nucleotides are TGTGCCAGTAGTGACCTTAGGGGCCTTCGGCGTAATGAGCAGTTCTTC. Its protein product is CASSDLRGLRRNEQFF.

This sequence joins TRBV29-1 and TRBJ2-5; 12 bases are shared with TRBD2. Germline trimming cut 2 bases from V and 2 bases from J; bases unmatched to any gene: 3. Germline V gives CDR1 SQVTM, CDR2 ANQGSEA. This CDR3 spans 15 amino acids. CDR3 amino acids: CSVEFLAGGQETQYF. CDR3 nucleotides: TGCAGCGTTGAATTCCTAGCGGGGGGGCAAGAGACCCAGTACTTC.

The rearrangement links TRBV11-2 to TRBJ2-3, with 8 bases fitting TRBD1. The CDR3 has 17 amino acids. V was pared by 0 bases and J by 2 bases, with 7 bases of the junction left unmatched. Germline CDR1 and CDR2: SGHAT and FQNNGV. CDR3 protein: CASSLDRRTGYTDTQYF. Written as DNA, the CDR3 is TGTGCCAGCAGCTTAGATCGACGGACAGGGTACACAGATACGCAGTATTTT.

The rearrangement uses TRBV19 and TRBJ1-3; D unclear. The CDR3 sequence is 16 residues long. The germline V and J ends were trimmed by 5 bases and 0 bases, with 14 bases remaining between them. The germline gives CDR1 LNHDA, CDR2 SQIVND (reference sequence). Written as DNA, the CDR3 is TGTGCCAGTAGTCCGGGAAGGACGGTCTCTGGAAACACCATATATTTT. Residues: CASSPGRTVSGNTIYF.

This chain uses TRBV9 with TRBJ1-1, with D perhaps TRBD1 (6 bases). The V gene's germline CDR1 is SGDLS and CDR2 YYNGEE. The CDR3 runs to 17 residues. Trimming stripped 0 bases from V and 4 bases from J, with 19 bases between. This CDR3 reads CASSVGSGGALGTEAFF. In DNA, the CDR3 is TGTGCCAGCAGCGTAGGGTCGGGGGGGGCGCTGGGCACTGAAGCTTTCTTT.

In its sample, this clone was seen a few times. The chain employs TRBV2 and TRBJ2-7, with 8 bases matching TRBD1. Looked up from germline, CDR1 is SNHLY and CDR2 is FYNNEI. The V segment lost 7 bases and the J segment 2 bases; nucleotides outside the gene matches: 7. The CDR3 sequence is 14 residues long. In nucleotides, the CDR3 is TGTGCCAGCAATTACGGACAGGGCCCCTACGAGCAGTACTTC. Protein sequence: CASNYGQGPYEQYF.

The genes are TRBV10-3 and TRBJ2-6; 8 nucleotides agree with TRBD1. CDR1 is ENHRY, CDR2 SYGVKD, per germline. This CDR3 has 16 amino acids. Trimming took 2 bases from V and 2 from J; bases not matched to a gene: 2. The DNA of the CDR3 is TGTGCCATCAGTGAGAAACAGGGGGCTGGGGCCAACGTCCTGACTTTC. Its translation: CAISEKQGAGANVLTF.

J is TRBJ2-5 and V is TRBV11-1; D is ambiguous. Per germline, CDR1 SGHAT and CDR2 FQDESV (reference sequence). The CDR3 sequence is 11 residues long. V was shortened by 5 bases and J by 4 bases, with 5 bases between the two germline ends. The CDR3 region is CASSPRETQYF. CDR3 sequence (DNA): TGTGCCAGCAGCCCCAGAGAGACCCAGTACTTC.